This T cell receptor (beta chain) was sequenced for a study of control samples from healthy donors and cancer patients. V lost 0 bases to trimming and J lost 6 bases, with 15 bases between them. This CDR3 contains 16 residues. Germline lookup yields CDR1 SGDLS and CDR2 YYNGEE. TCRdb keeps only in-frame clones here, not all; method: immunoSEQ multiplex PCR. The table lists some 130,000 clones, more than 90% of them singletons. This TCR came from a man aged 18 to 30 in good health. The V call is TRBV9, the J call TRBJ1-4; D ambiguous. The sequencing sample was made of blood. This CDR3 reads CASSVEGQAPHEKLFF. The CDR3 bases are TGTGCCAGCAGCGTAGAGGGTCAGGCCCCCCATGAAAAACTGTTTTTT.